The 10 T cell receptor beta chains listed next were all sequenced from one sample in a study of spatial heterogeneity in lung cancer. Via MiXCR, TCRdb re-called the 5' RACE reads, giving one row per CDR3 protein. Here the sample spans around 3,500 distinct CDR3 sequences, about 30% being singletons. This sample's time point: sample taken at primary tumor resection. Unsorted samples of tumor, nontumor lung or frozen PBMC had their whole RNA sequenced. The sample consisted of normal lung tissue next to the tumor, taken at surgery. Receptors were obtained from a male donor with early-stage non-small cell lung cancer.

The chain recombines TRBV7-8 with TRBJ1-3; 7 bases align to TRBD1. Germline lookup yields CDR1 SGHVS and CDR2 FQNEAQ. This CDR3 is built from 15 residues. V was pared by 1 base and J by 4 bases, with 4 bases of the junction left unmatched. CDR3 sequence: CASSLVTGLGNTIYF. The CDR3 nucleotides are TGTGCCAGCAGCTTAGTGACAGGGCTCGGAAACACCATATATTTT.

By share of the sample, this clonotype is medium-sized. The V call is TRBV28, the J call TRBJ1-1, with no clear D. Germline CDR1 MDHEN, CDR2 SYDVKM. The CDR3 has 13 residues. With 3 bases removed from V and 1 base from J, the gap between germline ends came to 6 bases. In DNA, the CDR3 is TGTGCCAGCAGTTTTGACGGGAACACTGAAGCTTTCTTT. It specifies CASSFDGNTEAFF.

This clonotype rates as medium-sized. The CDR3 DNA reads TGTGCCAGCAGCCAAGAACGACTTAGCGAGCAGTACTTC. This sequence encodes CASSQERLSEQYF. The chain is built from TRBV3-1 and TRBJ2-7; D unclear. Germline CDR1 and CDR2: LGHDT and YNNKEL (reference sequence). Deletions cut 0 bases from V and 6 bases from J, with 9 bases between. CDR3 size: 13 residues.

This chain links TRBV5-1 with TRBJ2-5; 7 nucleotides line up with TRBD2. The CDR3 spans 15 residues. The germline gives CDR1 SGHRS, CDR2 YFSETQ. The trim removed 0 bases at V and 3 bases at J, leaving 5 bases unmatched. The CDR3 loop is CASSLGSGLKETQYF. As DNA, the CDR3 is TGCGCCAGCAGCTTGGGTAGCGGGCTAAAAGAGACCCAGTACTTC.

This clonotype was counted many times. In DNA form, the CDR3 reads TGTGCCAGCAGCCTACAGGGTGGACAGCCCCAGCATTTT. It encodes CASSLQGGQPQHF. V is TRBV11-2 and J is TRBJ1-5; TRBD1 might be the D (6 bases). The CDR3 runs 13 residues. The germline V and J ends were trimmed by 5 bases and 7 bases, with 12 bases remaining between them. The germline V gene encodes CDR1 SGHAT and CDR2 FQNNGV. Based on the CDR3 plus reference TRBV11-2 and TRBJ1-5, the full variable domain is EAGVAQSPRYKIIEKRQSVAFWCNPISGHATLYWYQQILGQGPKLLIQFQNNGVVDDSQLPKDRFSAERLKGVDSTLKIQPAKLEDSAVYLCASSLQGGQPQHFGDGTRLSIL.

The gene calls are TRBV18 and TRBJ2-5; possibly TRBD1 or TRBD2 for D (5 bases each). CDR1 KGHSH and CDR2 LQKENI come from the germline V gene. The CDR3 sequence is 14 residues long. V gave up 6 bases and J gave up 4 bases, with 15 bases separating them. CDR3 amino acids: CASSLRAGGETQYF. The CDR3 region has the DNA TGTGCCAGCTCCCTTCGGGCTGGGGGAGAGACCCAGTACTTC. The full variable domain, rest sourced from reference TRBV18 and TRBJ2-5, is NAGVMQNPRHLVRRRGQEARLRCSPMKGHSHVYWYRQLPEEGLKFMVYLQKENIIDESGMPKERFSAEFPKEGPSILRIQQVVRGDSAAYFCASSLRAGGETQYFGPGTRLLVL.

By proportion, this clonotype is medium-sized (0.01 to 0.1%). V usage is TRBV12-3 or TRBV12-4 and J usage is TRBJ1-5; TRBD1 might be the D (5 bases). V lost 5 bases and J lost 9, with 20 bases in between. The CDR3 contains 15 residues. The CDR3 reads CASSITQGGHRPQHF. CDR3 DNA: TGTGCCAGCAGTATTACCCAGGGAGGTCATCGGCCCCAGCATTTT.

In its sample, this clonotype was seen many times. This sequence joins TRBV30 and TRBJ1-3, with D possibly matching TRBD1 (6 bases). V lost 0 bases, J lost 0 bases, and 12 bases lay in between. In germline, CDR1 is GTSNPN, CDR2 SVGIG (reference sequence). The CDR3 totals 16 residues. The CDR3 region is CAWSVRGGSSGNTIYF. The CDR3 coding sequence is TGTGCCTGGAGTGTAAGGGGGGGAAGCTCTGGAAACACCATATATTTT.

A few counts support this clonotype. The rearrangement joins TRBV12-5 to TRBJ1-1; unclear D gene. Germline V lookup: CDR1 LGHNT, CDR2 FRNRAP. Trimming left V 3 bases short and J 5 bases short, with 10 bases between. The length of the CDR3 is 13 residues. CDR3 residues: CASGLLTGTEAFF. The CDR3 nucleotides are TGTGCTAGTGGTTTATTAACTGGGACTGAAGCTTTCTTT. The full variable domain, its missing parts supplied by reference TRBV12-5 and TRBJ1-1, is DARVTQTPRHKVTEMGQEVTMRCQPILGHNTVFWYRQTMMQGLELLAYFRNRAPLDDSGMPKDRFSAEMPDATLATLKIQPSEPRDSAVYFCASGLLTGTEAFFGQGTRLTVV.

This clonotype has a count of ten or more. V usage is TRBV12-3 or TRBV12-4 and J usage is TRBJ2-7, with D possibly being TRBD1 (6 bases). The V and J ends lost 1 base and 2 bases respectively, with 15 bases between them. The CDR3 runs to 16 residues. The CDR3 is CASSLGLSSGAYEQYF. The CDR3 DNA reads TGTGCCAGCAGTTTAGGGTTATCGTCAGGGGCCTACGAGCAGTACTTC.